This entry lists 30 T cell receptor beta chains sequenced from one sample in a study of T cells in Graves' hyperthyroidism and ophthalmopathy. TCR beta CDR3 regions were amplified from RNA. HTBI primers were used for first-round RT-PCR of the TCR CDR3. TCRdb re-analysed the multiplex PCR reads in MiXCR, keeping a single row per CDR3 protein. Among around 570,000 distinct CDR3 sequences listed, nearly 20% were seen once. Sequenced: blood. The receptors come from a middle-aged man with Graves' ophthalmopathy.

This clonotype is a singleton in its sample. This chain connects TRBV6-1 to TRBJ2-6; unclear D gene. Deletions cut 6 bases from V and 0 bases from J, with 6 bases between. CDR1 is MNHNS, CDR2 SASEGT, per germline. CDR3 length equals 14 residues. CDR3 loop: CASRRSSGANVLTF. For the CDR3, the DNA is TGTGCCAGCAGACGAAGCTCTGGGGCCAACGTCCTGACTTTC.

The J gene is TRBJ2-1, the V gene TRBV6-1; 11 bases agree with TRBD2. The CDR3 has 13 residues. Germline V CDR1 and CDR2: MNHNS, SASEGT. V shed 10 bases, J shed 12 bases, and the junction held 11 bases outside the gene matches. DNA of the CDR3: TGTGCCACCGCAGGCCTAGCGGGAGGCGTGCAGTTCTTC. Encoded protein: CATAGLAGGVQFF.

The chain couples TRBV6-1 to TRBJ2-7; D remains ambiguous. V lost 6 bases and J 0 bases, leaving 15 bases between the germline ends. CDR3 length equals 15 residues. Germline V gene data show CDR1 as MNHNS and CDR2 as SASEGT. Here the CDR3 reads CASRRIASSSYEQYF. The CDR3 coding sequence is TGTGCCAGCAGAAGAATAGCCTCGAGCTCCTACGAGCAGTACTTC.

Ten or more counts support this clonotype. The rearrangement links TRBV28 to TRBJ2-3, with D possibly matching TRBD1 (6 bases). The CDR3 covers 14 residues. The germline V gene encodes CDR1 MDHEN and CDR2 SYDVKM. DNA for the CDR3: TGTGGATCGGACAGCGACCATTTATCGGATACGCAGTATTTT. Its protein is CGSDSDHLSDTQYF. The entire variable domain, with the rest obtained from reference TRBV28 and TRBJ2-3, is as follows: DVKVTQSSRYLVKRTGEKVFLECVQDMDHENMFWYRQDPGLGLRLIYFSYDVKMKEKGDIPEGYSVSREKKERFSLILESASTNQTSMYLCGSDSDHLSDTQYFGPGTRLTVL.

The table lists this clonotype with a few counts. The chain joins TRBV12-3 or TRBV12-4 to TRBJ1-2, with TRBD1 as a possible D gene (5 bases). The CDR3 totals 12 residues. Trimming took 4 bases from V and 4 from J, leaving 7 bases between them. The CDR3 bases are TGTGCCAGCAGTTGGGGGGGCTATGGCTACACCTTC. This codes for CASSWGGYGYTF.

The chain carries TRBV30 and TRBJ2-5; 10 bases are a match to TRBD2. The CDR3 sequence is 16 residues long. Germline CDR1 GTSNPN, CDR2 SVGIG (reference sequence). J gave up 1 base and V 0 bases, and 5 bases lay outside the gene matches. The CDR3 DNA follows: TGTGCCTGGAGTGTAGCCCGGACTAGCGGCCAAGAGACCCAGTACTTC. Protein: CAWSVARTSGQETQYF.

This clonotype occurred a few times. The chain carries TRBV28 and TRBJ2-1; the match to TRBD1 covers 8 bases. V lost 4 bases to trimming and J lost 7 bases; unmatched junction nucleotides: 12. CDR3 length: 16 residues. Germline V gene data show CDR1 as MDHEN and CDR2 as SYDVKM. The CDR3 loop is CASSSLGQGGSNEQFF. In nucleotides, the CDR3 is TGTGCCAGCAGTTCCCTCGGACAGGGAGGTTCGAATGAGCAGTTCTTC.

This clonotype was seen ten or more times. The chain joins TRBV6-5 to TRBJ1-2, with D tentatively TRBD1 (5 bases). CDR3 length: 16 amino acids. Germline CDR1 is MNHEY and CDR2 is SVGAGI. V shed 0 bases and J shed 3 bases, with 14 bases lying between them. CDR3 DNA: TGTGCCAGCAGTTACTCGGGGAAGGGGACGGACTATGGCTACACCTTC. Translation gives CASSYSGKGTDYGYTF.

In this sample, this clonotype turned up a few times. V gene TRBV15 combines with J gene TRBJ2-1; D unresolved. Per the germline V gene, CDR1 is LNHNV and CDR2 is YYDKDF (reference sequence). V shed 1 base and J shed 8 bases, with 6 bases lying between them. CDR3 size: 12 residues. This CDR3 reads CATSRVAHEQFF. In DNA form, the CDR3 reads TGTGCCACCAGCAGAGTTGCGCATGAGCAGTTCTTC. Full variable domain (remainder filled in from reference TRBV15 and TRBJ2-1): DAMVIQNPRYQVTQFGKPVTLSCSQTLNHNVMYWYQQKSSQAPKLLFHYYDKDFNNEADTPDNFQSRRPNTSFCFLDIRSPGLGDTAMYLCATSRVAHEQFFGPGTRLTVL.

This clonotype appeared many times. The J gene is TRBJ1-1, the V gene TRBV3-1; D is perhaps TRBD1 (5 bases). Trimming took off 2 bases at V and 8 bases at J, with 12 bases between the two ends. The CDR3 is 13 residues long. Germline V gene sequence: CDR1 LGHDT, CDR2 YNNKEL (reference sequence). The CDR3 loop reads CASSQSGQNEAFF. Written as DNA, the CDR3 is TGTGCCAGCAGCCAATCGGGGCAGAACGAAGCTTTCTTT.

The chain carries TRBV29-1 and TRBJ2-7, with TRBD2 as a possible D gene (5 bases). V was clipped by 4 bases and J by 0 bases, with 13 bases between them. Germline-derived CDR1 and CDR2 are SQVTM and ANQGSEA. This CDR3 has 14 residues. The CDR3 sequence is CSVGTAVSSYEQYF. The CDR3 nucleotides are TGCAGCGTTGGGACTGCAGTAAGCTCCTACGAGCAGTACTTC.

This clonotype was recorded a few times. This sequence joins TRBV20-1 and TRBJ2-5; 8 nucleotides line up with TRBD1. The junction had 4 bases not matched to a gene; V was cut back by 5 bases and J by 5 bases. CDR1 is DFQATT, CDR2 SNEGSKA, per germline (reference sequence). The CDR3 sequence is 12 residues long. This chain's CDR3 is CSAAGGGETQYF. The CDR3 DNA follows: TGCAGTGCTGCAGGGGGCGGGGAGACCCAGTACTTC.

Concerning this clonotype: A read error may be the cause here, since a much bigger clone is one base away. This rearrangement joins TRBV2 to TRBJ2-2; perhaps D is TRBD1 or TRBD2 (5 bases each). The germline CDR1 and CDR2 sequences are SNHLY and FYNNEI. The CDR3 spans 17 residues. CDR3 loop: CTSSFTPGLANTGELFF. The CDR3 DNA is TGTACCAGCAGTTTCACCCCGGGGCTGGCGAACACCGGGGAGCTGTTTTTT.

The chain has TRBV11-2 and TRBJ2-2; TRBD2 matches 9 bases. The CDR3 covers 17 residues. The germline V gene has CDR1 SGHAT and CDR2 FQNNGV. The trim removed 2 bases at V and 6 bases at J, leaving 10 bases unmatched. CDR3 sequence: CASSLLVGRGGPGELFF. CDR3 in DNA: TGTGCCAGCAGCTTACTAGTCGGGCGGGGGGGCCCCGGGGAGCTGTTTTTT. The full variable domain, completed using reference TRBV11-2 and TRBJ2-2, is EAGVAQSPRYKIIEKRQSVAFWCNPISGHATLYWYQQILGQGPKLLIQFQNNGVVDDSQLPKDRFSAERLKGVDSTLKIQPAKLEDSAVYLCASSLLVGRGGPGELFFGEGSRLTVL.

This clonotype was recorded at least ten times. This sequence joins TRBV27 and TRBJ2-5; 12 bases fit TRBD1. Per germline, CDR1 MNHEY and CDR2 SMNVEV (reference sequence). CDR3 size: 17 residues. V dropped 6 bases and J dropped 2; count of bases not matched to a gene: 10. CDR3 in amino acids: CASRGTGGLHSQETQYF. The CDR3 DNA follows: TGTGCCAGCAGAGGGACAGGGGGCCTACATAGTCAAGAGACCCAGTACTTC.

The chain links TRBV11-1 to TRBJ2-3, with 7 bases matching TRBD2. Germline V gene data show CDR1 as SGHAT and CDR2 as FQDESV (reference sequence). The CDR3 is 16 residues long. V trimming: 2 bases; J trimming: 2 bases; junction bases outside the gene matches: 7. The CDR3 sequence is CASSLMGDYNTDTQYF. CDR3 sequence (DNA): TGTGCCAGCAGCTTAATGGGGGACTACAACACAGATACGCAGTATTTT.

This chain joins TRBV18 and TRBJ1-3, with D possibly TRBD1 on 5 matching bases. V lost 6 bases, J lost 3 bases, and 18 bases lay in between. The germline gives CDR1 KGHSH, CDR2 LQKENI. The CDR3 has 16 amino acids. The CDR3 coding sequence is TGTGCCAGCTCGCGCCGGGACTCGTCGATTGGAAACACCATATATTTT. Translating gives CASSRRDSSIGNTIYF.

A single count supports this clonotype. V usage is TRBV28 and J usage is TRBJ2-2, with 7 bases that match TRBD2. Germline V gene sequence: CDR1 MDHEN, CDR2 SYDVKM. V trimming: 6 bases; J trimming: 2 bases; junction bases outside the gene matches: 3. This CDR3 comprises 14 residues. CDR3 sequence (DNA): TGTGCCAGCAGGTGGACTAGAAACACCGGGGAGCTGTTTTTT. Translated, it gives CASRWTRNTGELFF.

CDR3 nucleotides: TGTGCCAGCAGCCTAGGTCTAGCGGAAGAAGATGAGCAGTTCTTC. Translated: CASSLGLAEEDEQFF. The chain couples TRBV7-3 to TRBJ2-1; TRBD2 agrees at 7 bases. The CDR3 runs 15 residues. J was trimmed by 8 bases and V by 5 bases; bases with no gene match: 12. The germline V gene encodes CDR1 SGHTA and CDR2 FQGTGA.

This clonotype was counted between two and nine times. The chain carries TRBV10-3 and TRBJ1-5; D remains unclear. Germline CDR1 reads ENHRY; CDR2 reads SYGVKD. CDR3 length equals 14 residues. Trimming shortened V by 5 bases and J by 2 bases, and 10 bases separated the two germline ends. DNA of the CDR3: TGTGCCATCAGTACCGACACCCGCAATCAGCCCCAGCATTTT. Protein: CAISTDTRNQPQHF.

This clonotype was observed many times. The chain links TRBV28 to TRBJ2-2; TRBD2 matches at 11 bases. CDR1 and CDR2 from the germline V gene are MDHEN and SYDVKM. This CDR3 spans 15 amino acids. Trimming at V came to 3 bases and at J to 5 bases, leaving 2 bases not matched to a gene. CDR3 nucleotide sequence: TGTGCCAGCAGTTTGTGGACTAGCGGGACCGGGGAGCTGTTTTTT. It codes for CASSLWTSGTGELFF.

This clonotype has a handful of counts. V is TRBV30 and J is TRBJ2-1; TRBD1 is a possible D gene (5 bases). CDR1 is GTSNPN and CDR2 is SVGIG in the germline V gene (reference sequence). V shed 5 bases and J shed 6 bases, with 8 bases lying between them. This CDR3 has 11 amino acids. The CDR3 sequence is CAWGDSNEQFF. The DNA for the CDR3 is TGTGCCTGGGGAGACAGCAATGAGCAGTTCTTC.

This clonotype was found many times. The chain links TRBV12-3 or TRBV12-4 to TRBJ2-5, with 11 bases aligning to TRBD2. J was trimmed by 4 bases and V by 1 base; bases with no gene match: 5. The CDR3 totals 16 residues. The CDR3 reads CASSLVLAGAPETQYF. CDR3 nucleotides: TGTGCCAGCAGTTTAGTACTAGCGGGAGCCCCAGAGACCCAGTACTTC.

This clonotype was found a few times. The chain links TRBV20-1 to TRBJ2-7, with 10 bases aligning to TRBD1. The CDR3 length is 18 residues. Germline V gene sequence: CDR1 DFQATT, CDR2 SNEGSKA (reference sequence). V was clipped by 5 bases and J by 2 bases; unmatched bases: 18. The CDR3 loop reads CSASGPRPGQGTTYEQYF. In nucleotides, the CDR3 is TGCAGTGCTTCCGGGCCGCGACCGGGACAGGGGACGACCTACGAGCAGTACTTC.

CDR3 sequence reads: CASSGLANTGELFF. The CDR3 bases are TGCGCCAGCAGCGGACTCGCTAACACCGGGGAGCTGTTTTTT. The V and J genes are TRBV5-1 and TRBJ2-2; D might be TRBD2 (5 bases). The V gene lost 4 bases and the J gene lost 2 bases, with 9 bases spanning the gap. Per the germline V gene, CDR1 is SGHRS and CDR2 is YFSETQ. The CDR3 runs 14 residues.

This clonotype was seen ten or more times. The chain employs TRBV11-2 and TRBJ2-1; 9 bases agree with TRBD2. The CDR3 runs to 15 residues. V was clipped by 2 bases and J by 8 bases; unmatched bases: 7. CDR1 SGHAT and CDR2 FQNNGV come from the germline V gene. The CDR3 DNA follows: TGTGCCAGCAGCTTAAGCCAGCGGGGGGTTTATGAGCAGTTCTTC. It translates to CASSLSQRGVYEQFF.

This clonotype was detected ten times or more. V and J are TRBV30 and TRBJ1-5, with D tentatively TRBD1 (6 bases). This CDR3 contains 14 residues. Trimming cost V 1 base and J 1 base, with 8 bases left between them. Germline V gives CDR1 GTSNPN, CDR2 SVGIG (reference sequence). The CDR3 sequence: CAWSGGQSNQPQHF. CDR3 coding DNA: TGTGCCTGGAGTGGAGGACAGAGCAATCAGCCCCAGCATTTT. The whole variable domain, filled in from reference TRBV30 and TRBJ1-5, reads SQTIHQWPATLVQPVGSPLSLECTVEGTSNPNLYWYRQAAGRGLQLLFYSVGIGQISSEVPQNLSASRPQDRQFILSSKKLLLSDSGFYLCAWSGGQSNQPQHFGDGTRLSIL.

This clonotype was recorded many times. The rearrangement uses TRBV28 and TRBJ2-7, with D perhaps matching TRBD1 or TRBD2 (7 bases each). The V end was cut by 4 bases, the J end by 2 bases, with 15 bases between. Germline values: CDR1 MDHEN, CDR2 SYDVKM. This CDR3 is 15 amino acids long. The CDR3: CASSSPGGAPYEQYF. CDR3 coding DNA: TGTGCCAGCAGTTCCCCAGGGGGGGCGCCCTACGAGCAGTACTTC. The entire variable domain, with the rest obtained from reference TRBV28 and TRBJ2-7, is as follows: DVKVTQSSRYLVKRTGEKVFLECVQDMDHENMFWYRQDPGLGLRLIYFSYDVKMKEKGDIPEGYSVSREKKERFSLILESASTNQTSMYLCASSSPGGAPYEQYFGPGTRLTVT.

In DNA form, the CDR3 reads TGCAGTGCTAGTAAAGCGAACGAGCAGTACTTC. Encoded protein: CSASKANEQYF. This chain connects TRBV20-1 to TRBJ2-7; D is uncertain. CDR1 is DFQATT and CDR2 is SNEGSKA in the germline V gene (reference sequence). Trimming cost V 3 bases and J 5 bases, with 8 bases left between them. The CDR3 length is 11 residues.

The table lists this clonotype with many counts. The V call is TRBV11-1, the J call TRBJ2-1; TRBD2 matches at 14 bases. The CDR3 has 15 residues. Germline V gene lookup returns CDR1 SGHAT and CDR2 FQDESV (reference sequence). Losses at the gene ends were 5 bases for V and 7 bases for J; bases not matched to a gene: 4. CDR3 loop: CASSPRLAGGNEQFF. CDR3 coding DNA: TGTGCCAGCAGCCCACGACTAGCGGGAGGGAATGAGCAGTTCTTC.